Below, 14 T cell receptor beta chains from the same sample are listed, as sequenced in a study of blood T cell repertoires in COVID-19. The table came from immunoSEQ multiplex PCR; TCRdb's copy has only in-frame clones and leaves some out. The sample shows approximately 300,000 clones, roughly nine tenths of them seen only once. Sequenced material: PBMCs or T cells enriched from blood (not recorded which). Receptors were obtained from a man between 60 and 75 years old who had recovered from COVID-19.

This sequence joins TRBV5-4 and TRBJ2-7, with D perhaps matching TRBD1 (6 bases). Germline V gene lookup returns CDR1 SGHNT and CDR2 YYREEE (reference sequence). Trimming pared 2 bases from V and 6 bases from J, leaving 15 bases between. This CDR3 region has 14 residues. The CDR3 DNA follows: TGTGCCAGCAGCTTCCAGGGGTATCGGGGCGAGCAGTACTTC. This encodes CASSFQGYRGEQYF.

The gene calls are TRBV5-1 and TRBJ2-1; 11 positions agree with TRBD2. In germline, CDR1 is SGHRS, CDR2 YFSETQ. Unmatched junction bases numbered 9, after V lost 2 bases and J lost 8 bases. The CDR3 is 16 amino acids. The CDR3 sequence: CASSFPSSGRIYEQFF. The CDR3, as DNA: TGCGCCAGCAGCTTTCCCTCTAGCGGGAGGATATATGAGCAGTTCTTC.

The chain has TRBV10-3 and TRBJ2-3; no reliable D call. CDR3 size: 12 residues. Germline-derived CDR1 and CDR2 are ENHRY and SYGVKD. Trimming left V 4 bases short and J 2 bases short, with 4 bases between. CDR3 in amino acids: CAISGLTDTQYF. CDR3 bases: TGTGCCATCAGTGGACTCACAGATACGCAGTATTTT.

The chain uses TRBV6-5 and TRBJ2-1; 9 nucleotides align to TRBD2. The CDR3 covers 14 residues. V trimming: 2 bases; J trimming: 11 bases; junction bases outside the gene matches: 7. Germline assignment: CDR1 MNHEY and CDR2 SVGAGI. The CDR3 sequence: CASSYQRAGGQQFF. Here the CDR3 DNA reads TGTGCCAGCAGTTACCAACGGGCGGGAGGGCAGCAGTTCTTC.

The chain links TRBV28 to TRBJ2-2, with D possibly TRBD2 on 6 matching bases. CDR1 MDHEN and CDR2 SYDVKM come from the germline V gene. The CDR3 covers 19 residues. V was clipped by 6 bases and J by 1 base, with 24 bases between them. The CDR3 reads CASRPLATLLFRNTGELFF. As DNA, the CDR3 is TGTGCCAGCAGGCCCCTAGCGACATTACTATTCCGGAACACCGGGGAGCTGTTTTTT.

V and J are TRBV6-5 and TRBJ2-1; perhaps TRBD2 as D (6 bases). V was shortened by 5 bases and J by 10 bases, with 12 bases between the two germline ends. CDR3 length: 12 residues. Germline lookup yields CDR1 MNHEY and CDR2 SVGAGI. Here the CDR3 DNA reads TGTGCCAGCAGTCCTGGACTACCGGAGCAGTTCTTC. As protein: CASSPGLPEQFF.

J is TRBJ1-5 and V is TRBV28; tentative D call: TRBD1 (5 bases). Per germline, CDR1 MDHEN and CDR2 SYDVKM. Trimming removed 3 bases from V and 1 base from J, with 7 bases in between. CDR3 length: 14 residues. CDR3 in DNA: TGTGCCAGCAGTTTTAAGGGGAGCAATCAGCCCCAGCATTTT. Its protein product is CASSFKGSNQPQHF.

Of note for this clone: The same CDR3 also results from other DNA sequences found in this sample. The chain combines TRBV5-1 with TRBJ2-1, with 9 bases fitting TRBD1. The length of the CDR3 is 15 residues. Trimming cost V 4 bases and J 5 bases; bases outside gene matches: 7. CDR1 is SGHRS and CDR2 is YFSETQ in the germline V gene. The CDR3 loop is CASSPRDRVNNEQFF. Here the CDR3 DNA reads TGCGCCAGCAGCCCGAGGGACAGGGTAAACAATGAGCAGTTCTTC.

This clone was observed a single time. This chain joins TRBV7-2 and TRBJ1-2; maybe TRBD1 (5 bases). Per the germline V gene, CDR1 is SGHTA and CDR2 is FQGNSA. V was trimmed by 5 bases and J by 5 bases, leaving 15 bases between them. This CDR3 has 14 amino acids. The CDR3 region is CASSPRGGEYGYTF. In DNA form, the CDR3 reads TGTGCCAGCAGCCCAAGGGGAGGGGAATATGGCTACACCTTC.

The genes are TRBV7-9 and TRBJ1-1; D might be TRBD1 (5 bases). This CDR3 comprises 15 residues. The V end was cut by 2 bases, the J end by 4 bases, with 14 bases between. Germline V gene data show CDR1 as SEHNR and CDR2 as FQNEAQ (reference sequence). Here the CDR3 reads CASSLFGARGTEAFF. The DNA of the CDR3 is TGTGCCAGCAGCTTATTTGGGGCTAGGGGCACTGAAGCTTTCTTT.

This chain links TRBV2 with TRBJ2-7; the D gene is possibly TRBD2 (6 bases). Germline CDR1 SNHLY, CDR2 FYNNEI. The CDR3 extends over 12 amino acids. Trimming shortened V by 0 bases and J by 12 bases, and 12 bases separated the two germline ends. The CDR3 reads CASSEAGLVRYF. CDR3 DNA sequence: TGTGCCAGCAGTGAAGCGGGACTCGTTAGGTACTTC.

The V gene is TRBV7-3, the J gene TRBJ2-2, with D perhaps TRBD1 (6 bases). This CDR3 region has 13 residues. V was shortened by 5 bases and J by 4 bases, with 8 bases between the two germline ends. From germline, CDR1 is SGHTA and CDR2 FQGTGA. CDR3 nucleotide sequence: TGTGCCAGCAGCAGAGGGGGCACCGGGGAGCTGTTTTTT. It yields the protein CASSRGGTGELFF.

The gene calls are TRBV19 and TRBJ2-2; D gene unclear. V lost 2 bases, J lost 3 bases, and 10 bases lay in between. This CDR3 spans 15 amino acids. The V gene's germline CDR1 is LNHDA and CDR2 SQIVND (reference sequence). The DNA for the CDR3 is TGTGCCAGTAGTATAAGTATGACTTACACCGGGGAGCTGTTTTTT. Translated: CASSISMTYTGELFF. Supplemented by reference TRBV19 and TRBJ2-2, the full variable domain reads DGGITQSPKYLFRKEGQNVTLSCEQNLNHDAMYWYRQDPGQGLRLIYYSQIVNDFQKGDIAEGYSVSREKKESFPLTVTSAQKNPTAFYLCASSISMTYTGELFFGEGSRLTVL.

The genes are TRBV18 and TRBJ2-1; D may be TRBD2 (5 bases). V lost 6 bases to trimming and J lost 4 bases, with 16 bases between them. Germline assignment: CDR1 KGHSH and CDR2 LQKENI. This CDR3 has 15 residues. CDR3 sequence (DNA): TGTGCCAGCTCCGGTCGTGCCGGAGGATACAATGAGCAGTTCTTC. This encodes CASSGRAGGYNEQFF.